Presented here are 9 T cell receptor beta chains from one specimen sequenced in a study of blood T cell repertoires in COVID-19. Generated by immunoSEQ multiplex PCR, the TCRdb table keeps only in-frame clones and is missing some. The repertoire holds about 410,000 clones, with 90% as singletons. The specimen was PBMCs or T cells enriched from blood (not recorded which). The receptors were sampled from a man younger than 35 who had recovered from COVID-19.

The gene calls are TRBV5-1 and TRBJ1-2; a possible D gene is TRBD1 (6 bases). The CDR3 loop spans 13 amino acids. V was pared by 4 bases and J by 3 bases, with 10 bases between. Per germline, CDR1 SGHRS and CDR2 YFSETQ. CDR3 residues: CASSETGHYGYTF. CDR3 nucleotides: TGCGCCAGCAGCGAAACAGGGCACTATGGCTACACCTTC.

The chain combines TRBV6-5 with TRBJ1-5; possibly TRBD1 for D (6 bases). The CDR3 extends over 13 amino acids. The V end was cut by 8 bases, the J end by 1 base, with 9 bases between. The germline gives CDR1 MNHEY, CDR2 SVGAGI. CDR3 residues: CASEGGSNQPQHF. In DNA form, the CDR3 reads TGTGCCAGCGAGGGGGGGAGCAATCAGCCCCAGCATTTT.

The chain joins TRBV2 to TRBJ1-1; D gene unclear. Germline V CDR1 and CDR2: SNHLY, FYNNEI. The CDR3 spans 12 residues. The germline V and J ends were trimmed by 7 bases and 1 base, with 7 bases remaining between them. As DNA, the CDR3 is TGTGCCAGCATCCGGGAGAACACTGAAGCTTTCTTT. Its protein is CASIRENTEAFF.

The chain joins TRBV11-3 to TRBJ2-2, with D perhaps TRBD2 (6 bases). Between the trimmed V and J ends, which lost 0 bases and 0 bases, there was a span of 11 bases. The length of the CDR3 is 17 residues. The germline V gene has CDR1 SGHNT and CDR2 YENEEA. The CDR3 is CASSLEVWGANTGELFF. CDR3 nucleotides: TGTGCCAGCAGCTTAGAGGTCTGGGGGGCGAACACCGGGGAGCTGTTTTTT.

The rearrangement uses TRBV14 and TRBJ1-2; D remains unclear. CDR3 size: 14 residues. CDR1 is SGHDN and CDR2 is FVKESK in the germline V gene. The germline V and J ends were trimmed by 1 base and 4 bases, with 10 bases remaining between them. The CDR3 DNA reads as TGTGCCAGCAGCCAAGCTGGGAGATCCTATGGCTACACCTTC. Amino acid sequence: CASSQAGRSYGYTF.

This clone was counted a single time. V is TRBV11-3 and J is TRBJ2-1, with a weak D call TRBD2 (6 bases). V shed 6 bases and J shed 2 bases, with 17 bases lying between them. Germline loops: CDR1 SGHNT, CDR2 YENEEA. The CDR3 covers 16 residues. The CDR3 is CASSRGGGGAYNEQFF. DNA for the CDR3: TGTGCCAGCAGTCGGGGAGGAGGCGGGGCCTACAATGAGCAGTTCTTC.

This clone was seen just once. This chain connects TRBV5-4 to TRBJ2-1; TRBD2 aligns across 8 bases. Germline V gene data show CDR1 as SGHNT and CDR2 as YYREEE (reference sequence). V was clipped by 5 bases and J by 5 bases; unmatched bases: 12. The CDR3 sequence is 16 residues long. CDR3 sequence: CASSERKRGTHNEQFF. In DNA, the CDR3 is TGTGCCAGCAGTGAAAGAAAGCGGGGGACACACAATGAGCAGTTCTTC.

V usage is TRBV12-5 and J usage is TRBJ1-5; D gene ambiguous. Germline-derived CDR1 and CDR2 are LGHNT and FRNRAP. Deletions cut 6 bases from V and 2 bases from J, with 11 bases between. The CDR3 loop spans 14 amino acids. The CDR3 DNA reads TGTGCTAGTGGGGAAGCGTGGGGCAATCAGCCCCAGCATTTT. Translation: CASGEAWGNQPQHF.

This clone has only one observation. The chain recombines TRBV5-6 with TRBJ2-7, with D unclear. The CDR3 is 13 residues long. V lost 0 bases to trimming and J lost 2 bases, with 6 bases between them. From germline, CDR1 is SGHDT and CDR2 YYEEEE. CDR3 sequence reads: CASSLGVAYEQYF. The CDR3, as DNA: TGTGCCAGCAGCTTGGGAGTAGCCTACGAGCAGTACTTC.